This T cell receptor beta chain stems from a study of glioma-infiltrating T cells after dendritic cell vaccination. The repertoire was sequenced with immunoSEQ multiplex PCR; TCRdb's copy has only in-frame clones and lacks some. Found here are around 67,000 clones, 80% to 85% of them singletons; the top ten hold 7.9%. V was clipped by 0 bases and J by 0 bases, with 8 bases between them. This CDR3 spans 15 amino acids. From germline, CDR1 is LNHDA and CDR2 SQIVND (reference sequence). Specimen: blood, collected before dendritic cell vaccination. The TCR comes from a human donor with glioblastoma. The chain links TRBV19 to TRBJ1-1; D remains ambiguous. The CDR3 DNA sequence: TGTGCCAGTAGTATAGAACCCGAGGTGAACACTGAAGCTTTCTTT. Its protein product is CASSIEPEVNTEAFF.